Detailed here is one T cell receptor (beta chain). Its antigen has not been determined. No much larger clonotype is one base removed from it; base qualities were not supplied. The protocol used for the library was 5' RACE. TCRdb shows the sequencer as NextSeq 500. The TCR library protocol attached unique molecular identifiers to individual cDNA molecules to correct for sequencing error and PCR bias. Sequencing covered both TCR alpha and beta chains, and within each sample the abundances of alpha and beta sequences were tightly co-correlated. The source study handled its data this way. Decombinator V4 was used to annotate the V gene, J gene and CDR3 of the TCR sequences. Expanded TCRs were defined as changing significantly between any two time points under a Poisson model with p below 0.0001. Abundances of TCRs were expressed as counts per million after normalisation to the total number of TCRs sequenced in each sample. VDJdb, accessed 1 November 2021, was searched for CMV, EBV and SARS-CoV-2 annotated TCRs, with TCRs annotated for multiple antigens excluded. TCRdb cleaned the public reads at Q25 with fastp, built clones with MiXCR and kept in-frame beta chains. Rows matching on CDR3 protein sequence are summarized as one entry with the most common DNA and genes. V and J calls and clone size were set by TCRdb, not the authors. This sample has more than 80,000 distinct CDR3 sequences in its table, and roughly 17% of those were observed once. The top ten constitute 0.95% to 1.5% of the sample.

These data come from a study of early T cells in non-severe SARS-CoV-2 infection listed by TCRdb under 2021. Some background on the complete study: TCR sequencing used bulk RNA from unsorted whole blood, so alpha and beta chains could not be paired. What the work shows at the level of the full study, not this receptor alone: VDJdb matching was skewed toward anti-spike CD8 responses and likely underestimated virus-specific expansions, missing private and CD4 specificities.

A case-control design nested within a healthcare worker cohort in London, UK, was used, with weekly nasopharyngeal swab PCR tests and blood sampling performed. Healthcare workers were recruited during the week of the UK lockdown, between 23 and 31 March 2020, and followed weekly for up to roughly 16 weeks. Sequenced: whole blood. The TCR sequence derives from an adult who was a healthcare worker with PCR-confirmed SARS-CoV-2 infection or an uninfected control (not recorded which).

The DNA reads TGTGCCAGCAGCAGGACAGGAGGTTGGGACACTGAAGCTTTCTTT. Translated, this gives CASSRTGGWDTEAFF. This receptor chain uses TRBV6-5 and TRBJ1-1; the central 7 bases match TRBD1. From the germline V gene, CDR1 is MNHEY and CDR2 is SVGAGI. V ends up 6 bases short and J 3 bases short, with an unmatched junction base count of 10. The CDR3, cysteine through phenylalanine, is 15 amino acids long. The DNA shown is the 45-base CDR3, in frame from base 1.